This T cell receptor beta chain was sequenced during a study of blood T cell repertoires in COVID-19. Per the germline V gene, CDR1 is WSHSY and CDR2 is SAAADI. This CDR3 contains 13 residues. Trimming stripped 4 bases from V and 9 bases from J, with 13 bases between. Here immunoSEQ multiplex PCR was the method, and the copy in TCRdb shows in-frame clones only, minus some. The sample carries 350,000 to 450,000 clones, approximately 89% recorded once. V is TRBV10-2 and J is TRBJ2-1; tentatively, D is TRBD1 (5 bases). The material sequenced was PBMCs or T cells enriched from blood (not recorded which). The TCR was taken from a woman aged 40 to 55 who had been exposed to COVID-19. The CDR3 spells CASSGQGLGEQFF. Here the CDR3 DNA reads TGCGCCAGCAGTGGGCAGGGTCTAGGTGAGCAGTTCTTC.